The entry below describes one TCR beta chain. Antigen: not known. The V segment lost 3 bases and the J segment 4 bases; nucleotides outside the gene matches: 4. The CDR3 covers 14 residues. Germline V gene sequence: CDR1 SGHNT, CDR2 YYREEE (reference sequence). Both 60 Vbeta primers and 13 Jbeta primers went into the PCR. TCRdb's copy holds only in-frame clones and misses some; the assay was immunoSEQ multiplex PCR. The sample shows about 89,000 clones, approximately 63% of them seen only once. This sample was taken from a study of cytomegalovirus exposure and HLA in healthy donors. Study-wide points: Excluded: some indistinguishable V segments such as TRBV6-2 and TRBV6-3. Highly shared sequence variants in one cluster were likely a sequencing artifact. Cytomegalovirus status was reportedly diagnosed by the classifier with high specificity and sensitivity.

J is TRBJ2-3 and V is TRBV5-4, with TRBD2 matching over 8 bases. Material: PBMCs. This TCR was recovered from a woman aged 25 to 45 in good health and CMV-seronegative. Written as DNA, the CDR3 is TGTGCCAGCAGCTCAGGACTAGCAGCAGATACGCAGTATTTT. Its translation: CASSSGLAADTQYF.